The entry below describes one TCR beta chain. Other DNA variants within this sample encode the same CDR3. This sample was included in a study of blood T cell repertoires in COVID-19. In terms of age and location, participants ranged from roughly 18 to 95 years and lived in about two dozen US areas. Germline CDR1 SGHRS, CDR2 YFSETQ. The CDR3 is made up of 14 amino acids. V shed 3 bases, J shed 5 bases, and the junction held 2 bases outside the gene matches. Sequencing was performed with immunoSEQ multiplex PCR; in TCRdb, only in-frame clones are kept and a portion is missing. The repertoire holds roughly 250,000 clones, with under 95% as singletons.

The source is a woman between 35 and 50 years old with acute COVID-19. This chain links TRBV5-1 with TRBJ1-4, with 9 bases matching TRBD1. Input material: PBMCs or T cells enriched from blood (not recorded which). The CDR3 sequence is CASSSGQGNEKLFF. The CDR3 DNA reads as TGCGCCAGCAGCTCTGGACAGGGGAATGAAAAACTGTTTTTT.